This TCR beta chain comes out of a study of blood T cell repertoires in COVID-19. Study in general: The cDNA or gDNA used as material had been derived from T cells, B-cell-depleted T cells, or PBMCs.

Original handling: Researchers report that nucleated cell counts were estimated from reference gene primer amplification. The protocol was immunoSEQ multiplex PCR, while the TCRdb copy is restricted to in-frame clones and leaves out a portion. The D gene and trimming were derived from the DNA, and the V and J assignments and clone size from that table. This repertoire shows 150,000 or so clones, more than 75% found once; its top ten account for roughly 8.1%. After removal of 6 bases from V and 6 bases from J, the junction contained 5 bases not matched to a gene. Germline V lookup: CDR1 MNHNY, CDR2 SVGAGI (reference sequence). The CDR3 loop spans 12 amino acids.

The sequenced sample was peripheral blood. The receptor's source is a woman aged 70-85 years with acute or convalescent COVID-19. The gene calls are TRBV6-6 and TRBJ2-7, with TRBD1 matching over 7 bases. CDR3 nucleotides: TGTGCCAGCAGCCTGACAGGGCCCGAGCAGTACTTC. Protein: CASSLTGPEQYF.